A selection of T cell receptor beta chains follows, all from one sample in a study of molecular identifiers for immune sequencing clone quantification. TCRdb reanalysed the PCR reads using MiXCR and keeps one entry per CDR3 protein. The top ten clones hold under 0.95% of a sample with about 320,000 distinct CDR3 sequences, 20% to 25% of them seen once. Sequenced material: naive CD8+ T cells from blood, with Jurkat cell RNA spiked in. The receptors originated from a human donor in good health. Some libraries in this study had Jurkat cell RNA spiked in. Each CDR3 is given with its conserved first and last residue. A D gene is named only where the DNA matches it firmly. Where a row states a size, it is once, few, many or the class of an expanded clone; other rows omit it.

CDR3 DNA	CDR3 protein	J gene	clone size	D gene	V gene
TGTGCCAGCAGTTCCCGAACCACAGGGGGCATAGTGGATTCACCCCTCCACTTT	CASSSRTTGGIVDSPLHF	TRBJ1-6	many	TRBD1	TRBV6-6
TGTGCCAGCAGCTCCCCGCGGGGGGGAGAGGGCGGGAATGAGCAGTTCTTC	CASSSPRGGEGGNEQFF	TRBJ2-1	many	TRBD2	TRBV5-6
TGCAGCGTCTTGGGGGAGACTAATGAAAAACTGTTTTTT	CSVLGETNEKLFF	TRBJ1-4	many	NA	TRBV29-1
TGTGCCAGCAGCTTAGAACTAGAAACAGATACGCAGTATTTT	CASSLELETDTQYF	TRBJ2-3	many	NA	TRBV7-6
TGTGCCATCTCAGGCACCGGGGAGCTGTTTTTT	CAISGTGELFF	TRBJ2-2	NA	NA	TRBV7-9
TGCAGCGTCTTCCGCGAGGGGAACACTGAAGCTTTCTTT	CSVFREGNTEAFF	TRBJ1-1	many	NA	TRBV29-1
TGTGCCAGCAGCTTAGATGGGACGACAGCCTACGAGCAGTACTTC	CASSLDGTTAYEQYF	TRBJ2-7	many	NA	TRBV7-6
TGTGCCAGCAGCAGCGGCGGGGCCGTCAATGAGCAGTTCTTC	CASSSGGAVNEQFF	TRBJ2-1	many	NA	TRBV5-4
TGTGCCAGCAGTTTGGAGCATCCGGGCCTGGGAGAGACCCAGTACTTC	CASSLEHPGLGETQYF	TRBJ2-5	many	NA	TRBV28
TGTGCCAGCAGCTTGCGTAGGGCCCACGAGCAGTACTTC	CASSLRRAHEQYF	TRBJ2-7	NA	NA	TRBV7-8
TGCAGCGTTGATAACGGGAGGGCCCTCTCCGGGGCCAACGTCCTGACTTTC	CSVDNGRALSGANVLTF	TRBJ2-6	many	TRBD2	TRBV29-1
TGTGCCAGCAGCCAGGGGACTGGAAACACCATATATTTT	CASSQGTGNTIYF	TRBJ1-3	many	NA	TRBV14
TGTGCCAGTAGTATCATAGGGGACTACGAGCAGTACTTC	CASSIIGDYEQYF	TRBJ2-7	NA	NA	TRBV19
TGCAGCGTGGAAGGAACGAGACCCACCGGGGAGCTGTTTTTT	CSVEGTRPTGELFF	TRBJ2-2	many	NA	TRBV29-1
TGCAGTGCTAGAGATCTCCGGGGGGGCCCGGGAGATACGCAGTATTTT	CSARDLRGGPGDTQYF	TRBJ2-3	few	TRBD2	TRBV20-1
TGTGCCAGCAGTTTTGTTCCCAGCTCCTACAATGAGCAGTTCTTC	CASSFVPSSYNEQFF	TRBJ2-1	few	NA	TRBV12-3/TRBV12-4
TGTGCCAGCAGCCAAGAGGGAGGGTGGACAGATACGCAGTATTTT	CASSQEGGWTDTQYF	TRBJ2-3	few	TRBD2	TRBV3-1
TGTGCCACCCAGCGGGCGACCTACAATGAGCAGTTCTTC	CATQRATYNEQFF	TRBJ2-1	few	NA	TRBV2
TGTGCCAGCAGCTTAGCCGAGGGGATGGCAGATACGCAGTATTTT	CASSLAEGMADTQYF	TRBJ2-3	few	NA	TRBV11-3
TGTGCCAGCACCCTGGGGGGGGCAGGGTCGAACACTGAAGCTTTCTTT	CASTLGGAGSNTEAFF	TRBJ1-1	few	NA	TRBV6-2/TRBV6-3